This entry lists 15 T cell receptor beta chains sequenced from one sample in a study of cytomegalovirus exposure and HLA in healthy donors listed by TCRdb under 2017. Receptors were amplified or captured by the immunoSEQ multiplex PCR assay. For the multiplex PCR, a mixture combining 60 forward primers for TCR Vbeta segments and 13 reverse primers for TCR Jbeta segments was used. The table was pulled from immuneACCESS by TCRdb, which kept in-frame rearrangements only. Such tables lose some clones; where checked, under half of the loss comes from unresolved V genes, and the rest has no known cause. Across this sample there are roughly 200,000 clones, with 8.5% to 10% seen only once. The ten largest account for roughly 1.3% of the sample. The sample taken for sequencing was PBMCs. The receptors here all came from a woman aged 25-40 years in good health and CMV-seropositive.

This clone was seen a few times. The genes are TRBV4-1 and TRBJ2-3, with 9 bases matching TRBD2. This CDR3 contains 17 residues. CDR1 MGHRA and CDR2 YSYEKL come from the germline V gene. V gave up 5 bases and J gave up 2 bases; unmatched junction bases: 11. The CDR3 sequence: CASSLGGLAALTDTQYF. Here the CDR3 DNA reads TGCGCCAGCAGCTTGGGGGGACTAGCAGCCCTCACAGATACGCAGTATTTT.

CDR3 residues: CASSLQGGSGNTIYF. In DNA, the CDR3 is TGTGCCAGCAGTTTACAGGGGGGCAGTGGAAACACCATATATTTT. The chain uses TRBV27 and TRBJ1-3; 7 positions match TRBD1. CDR1 and CDR2 (germline): MNHEY, SMNVEV (reference sequence). Trimming at V came to 2 bases and at J to 3 bases, leaving 4 bases not matched to a gene. CDR3 length equals 15 residues.

The chain carries TRBV12-5 and TRBJ2-7; TRBD2 might be the D (5 bases). CDR3 length: 13 amino acids. Trimming removed 4 bases from V and 5 bases from J, with 12 bases in between. Germline V gene sequence: CDR1 LGHNT, CDR2 FRNRAP. The chain's CDR3 is CASGSPKRDEQYF. The CDR3 DNA reads as TGTGCTAGTGGTTCACCCAAGAGGGACGAGCAGTACTTC.

The chain uses TRBV6-1 and TRBJ2-3; the D gene is possibly TRBD1 (5 bases). The germline gives CDR1 MNHNS, CDR2 SASEGT. The CDR3 contains 14 residues. Trimming left V 7 bases short and J 0 bases short, with 11 bases between. CDR3 in amino acids: CASNRQPSTDTQYF. The CDR3 nucleotides read TGTGCCAGCAACCGACAGCCGAGCACAGATACGCAGTATTTT.

The V and J genes are TRBV7-8 and TRBJ1-4, with D possibly matching TRBD1 (5 bases). Germline lookup yields CDR1 SGHVS and CDR2 FQNEAQ. The CDR3 contains 15 residues. With 4 bases removed from V and 7 bases from J, the gap between germline ends came to 16 bases. The CDR3 DNA follows: TGTGCCAGCAGCTCAACCAGGGACTCAGGTGAAAAACTGTTTTTT. Translated: CASSSTRDSGEKLFF.

The chain combines TRBV7-2 with TRBJ2-3, with D hard to call. This CDR3 region has 14 residues. Trimming cost V 3 bases and J 0 bases, with 7 bases left between them. CDR1 and CDR2 from the germline V gene are SGHTA and FQGNSA. CDR3 sequence reads: CASSFRTSTDTQYF. CDR3 coding DNA: TGTGCCAGCAGCTTTCGAACTAGCACAGATACGCAGTATTTT.

The chain links TRBV30 to TRBJ1-5; D is uncertain. Trimming removed 5 bases from V and 6 bases from J, with 8 bases in between. Germline V CDR1 and CDR2: GTSNPN, SVGIG (reference sequence). The CDR3 spans 11 residues. CDR3 loop: CAWGLSQPQHF. For the CDR3, the DNA is TGTGCCTGGGGGCTGAGTCAGCCCCAGCATTTT.

The chain uses TRBV12-5 and TRBJ2-1; no reliable D call. The germline gives CDR1 LGHNT, CDR2 FRNRAP. This CDR3 is 13 amino acids long. V was shortened by 6 bases and J by 0 bases, with 6 bases between the two germline ends. DNA of the CDR3: TGTGCTAGTGGCTACCTCTCCTACAATGAGCAGTTCTTC. This encodes CASGYLSYNEQFF.

In this sample, this clone turned up a few times. The chain combines TRBV21-1 with TRBJ1-1; the table's D call, TRBD1, has no DNA check behind it. TRBV21-1 is classified as a pseudogene. The CDR3 covers 13 residues. CDR3: CASSRGQDTEAFF. As DNA, the CDR3 is TGTGCCAGCAGCAGGGGGCAGGACACTGAAGCTTTCTTT.

This clone has a handful of counts. The rearrangement joins TRBV5-1 to TRBJ2-5; 12 nucleotides match TRBD1. V trimming: 2 bases; J trimming: 5 bases; junction bases outside the gene matches: 4. CDR1 and CDR2 (germline): SGHRS, YFSETQ. The CDR3 length is 15 residues. The CDR3 is CASSFRDRGRETQYF. As DNA, the CDR3 is TGCGCCAGCAGCTTCCGGGACAGGGGGCGTGAGACCCAGTACTTC.

The V gene is TRBV29-1, the J gene TRBJ2-7; TRBD1 agrees at 7 bases. V shed 6 bases, J shed 2 bases, and the junction held 4 bases outside the gene matches. Looked up from germline, CDR1 is SQVTM and CDR2 is ANQGSEA. The CDR3 contains 12 residues. In nucleotides, the CDR3 is TGCAGCGTGGGACAGACCCCCTACGAGCAGTACTTC. Residues: CSVGQTPYEQYF.

This chain connects TRBV6-6 to TRBJ2-5, with D unclear. Germline CDR1 reads MNHNY; CDR2 reads SVGAGI (reference sequence). This CDR3 spans 12 amino acids. With 4 bases removed from V and 4 bases from J, the gap between germline ends came to 7 bases. CDR3 bases: TGTGCCAGCAGTTCCGGGTCAGAGACCCAGTACTTC. Amino acids: CASSSGSETQYF.

The genes are TRBV7-2 and TRBJ1-2; TRBD1 aligns across 10 bases. CDR1 and CDR2 from the germline V gene are SGHTA and FQGNSA. The CDR3 has 14 amino acids. J gave up 6 bases and V 3 bases, and 4 bases lay outside the gene matches. CDR3 in amino acids: CASSLKTGGNGYTF. The DNA of the CDR3 is TGTGCCAGCAGCTTGAAGACAGGGGGCAATGGCTACACCTTC.

The chain recombines TRBV5-1 with TRBJ2-7, with 8 bases fitting TRBD1. Trimming cost V 1 base and J 5 bases; bases outside gene matches: 5. The V gene's germline CDR1 is SGHRS and CDR2 YFSETQ. The CDR3 totals 14 residues. The CDR3 loop reads CASSLPGGRDEQYF. CDR3 DNA sequence: TGCGCCAGCAGCTTGCCAGGGGGCAGGGACGAGCAGTACTTC.

The rearrangement links TRBV5-1 to TRBJ2-7; D not resolved. Germline CDR1 reads SGHRS; CDR2 reads YFSETQ. The CDR3 is 14 amino acids. V dropped 1 base and J dropped 5 bases, with 13 bases sitting between them. CDR3 bases: TGCGCCAGCAGCTTGTTCAGTGAATCCGACGAGCAGTACTTC. This gives the protein CASSLFSESDEQYF.